This entry is about one T cell receptor (beta chain). The data originate from a study of shared clonotypes between healthy human individuals. Germline lookup yields CDR1 MNHEY and CDR2 SVGAGI. Between the trimmed V and J ends, which lost 5 bases and 5 bases, there was a span of 13 bases. This CDR3 is 14 amino acids long. Positive CCR7 selection of CD45RO-negative cells yielded the naive CD8 cells, and terminally differentiated effector memory CD45RA+ cells were excluded. The material for each subset, its genomic DNA, was split evenly across several immunoSEQ plates. Data came from immunoSEQ multiplex PCR; TCRdb stores just in-frame clones and leaves some out. The sample holds roughly 2,000,000 clones; just under 95% are singletons and the top ten take less than 2%.

The chain is built from TRBV6-5 and TRBJ2-1; D possibly matches TRBD1 or TRBD2 (5 bases each). The sequencing input was naive CD8+ T cells from PBMCs. The clonotype originates from a man aged 18 to 30 in good health. Some clones in this sample may be carry-over from other donors' samples. In nucleotides, the CDR3 is TGTGCCAGCAGTCTCCGGGACGGAAACAATGAGCAGTTCTTC. This codes for CASSLRDGNNEQFF.